This T cell receptor beta chain is drawn from a study of cytomegalovirus exposure and HLA in healthy donors. The study ran its PCR with 60 Vbeta and 13 Jbeta primers. The method was immunoSEQ multiplex PCR; TCRdb's version includes in-frame clones alone and lacks a portion of them. The sample holds 72,000 or so clones, around 70% seen once. V lost 7 bases to trimming and J lost 0 bases, with 7 bases between them. CDR1 and CDR2 (germline): MNHEY, SVGAGI. The CDR3 is 14 residues long. The chain is built from TRBV6-5 and TRBJ2-6, with unresolved D. The sequence derives from a human donor in good health. Sequenced material: PBMCs. The CDR3 nucleotides read TGTGCCAGCACCCTAAGCTCTGGGGCCAACGTCCTGACTTTC. Amino acids: CASTLSSGANVLTF.